Listed here are 9 T cell receptor beta chains from one sample, sequenced in a study of beta chain features in type 1 diabetes. cDNA synthesis used the whole RNA isolate, giving expressed TCRB sequences. Assay: immunoSEQ multiplex PCR; the TCRdb copy retains only in-frame clones and omits some. The sample includes roughly 610,000 clones, about 14% of them seen just once. Input material: naive CD4+ T cells from blood. The receptors were gathered from a man aged 18 to 29 in good health.

This clone was detected only a few times. J is TRBJ1-2 and V is TRBV6-5; 8 bases line up with TRBD1. Trimming took 5 bases from V and 5 from J; bases not matched to a gene: 10. CDR1 is MNHEY and CDR2 is SVGAGI in the germline V gene. The CDR3 is 15 amino acids. For the CDR3, the DNA is TGTGCCAGCAGTCCATCCTGGACAGGGATATATGGCTACACCTTC. It encodes CASSPSWTGIYGYTF.

V is TRBV19 and J is TRBJ2-7, with D unresolved. Trimming took 4 bases from V and 0 from J, leaving 10 bases between them. This CDR3 is built from 14 residues. The germline CDR1 and CDR2 sequences are LNHDA and SQIVND (reference sequence). The CDR3 DNA reads as TGTGCCAGTAGTAACCAGGCCGTCTCCTACGAGCAGTACTTC. This sequence encodes CASSNQAVSYEQYF.

This clone was counted between two and nine times. The chain carries TRBV6-5 and TRBJ2-1; tentative D call: TRBD2 (6 bases). Trimming stripped 6 bases from V and 13 bases from J, with 19 bases between. Germline V lookup: CDR1 MNHEY, CDR2 SVGAGI. This CDR3 spans 13 amino acids. In DNA form, the CDR3 reads TGTGCCAGCAGAGACCCGGACCCGGGGGTCCAGTTCTTC. This codes for CASRDPDPGVQFF.

This clone was counted only a few times. The V and J genes are TRBV11-1 and TRBJ2-1; 8 bases align to TRBD1. The CDR3 extends over 14 amino acids. V lost 5 bases to trimming and J lost 6 bases; unmatched junction nucleotides: 6. CDR1 SGHAT and CDR2 FQDESV come from the germline V gene (reference sequence). CDR3: CASSAGQEFNEQFF. CDR3 bases: TGTGCCAGCAGCGCGGGACAGGAGTTCAATGAGCAGTTCTTC.

Points on this clone: The sample holds other DNA sequences that translate to the same CDR3. V gene TRBV7-9 combines with J gene TRBJ1-5; D is unclear. CDR1 and CDR2 from the germline V gene are SEHNR and FQNEAQ (reference sequence). The CDR3 loop spans 13 amino acids. Trimming removed 5 bases from V and 4 bases from J, with 9 bases in between. CDR3 sequence: CASSPDGNQPQHF. As DNA, the CDR3 is TGTGCCAGCAGCCCAGACGGAAATCAGCCCCAGCATTTT. Variable domain in full (rest from reference TRBV7-9 and TRBJ1-5): DTGVSQNPRHKITKRGQNVTFRCDPISEHNRLYWYRQTLGQGPEFLTYFQNEAQLEKSRLLSDRFSAERPKGSFSTLEIQRTEQGDSAMYLCASSPDGNQPQHFGDGTRLSIL.

The chain employs TRBV5-1 and TRBJ1-2; no clear D. The CDR3 spans 13 residues. The V and J ends lost 5 bases and 0 bases respectively, with 8 bases between them. From germline, CDR1 is SGHRS and CDR2 YFSETQ. The CDR3 loop reads CASSPGTNYGYTF. In nucleotides, the CDR3 is TGCGCCAGCAGTCCCGGGACTAACTATGGCTACACCTTC.

V gene TRBV20-1 combines with J gene TRBJ1-1; unclear D gene. The germline CDR1 and CDR2 sequences are DFQATT and SNEGSKA (reference sequence). The CDR3 has 10 residues. V was clipped by 3 bases and J by 6 bases, with 5 bases between them. The CDR3 protein is CSARSPEAFF. The CDR3 DNA sequence: TGCAGTGCTAGGTCTCCTGAAGCTTTCTTT.

This clone turned up a few times. This chain links TRBV27 with TRBJ1-4; the D gene is possibly TRBD1 (5 bases). V lost 3 bases and J 3 bases, leaving 11 bases between the germline ends. The CDR3 sequence is 15 residues long. Germline V gene sequence: CDR1 MNHEY, CDR2 SMNVEV (reference sequence). CDR3 bases: TGTGCCAGCAGTTTCGGGGGGTCAGCTAATGAAAAACTGTTTTTT. The encoded protein is CASSFGGSANEKLFF.

This clone showed up many times. The chain has TRBV10-3 and TRBJ2-5; 7 bases align to TRBD1. J was trimmed by 1 base and V by 9 bases; bases with no gene match: 2. This CDR3 region has 12 residues. The germline CDR1 and CDR2 sequences are ENHRY and SYGVKD. CDR3 in DNA: TGTGCCATAGCAGGGGGCCAAGAGACCCAGTACTTC. Translation: CAIAGGQETQYF.